These 30 T cell receptor beta chains share one sample of origin, sequenced in a study of T-cell reconstitution after alpha-beta-depleted transplantation in children. TCRbeta library preparation incorporated unique molecular identifiers. TCRdb re-derived calls from the PCR reads in MiXCR, one entry per CDR3 protein. The sample has 490,000 or so distinct CDR3 sequences, approximately 12% seen once. Here the sequenced sample was PBMCs from the stem cell graft donor, taken from the stem cell graft. The receptors originated from a human donor who donated a stem cell graft to a child with combined immunodeficiency.

In this sample, this clonotype turned up a few times. The CDR3 DNA follows: TGTGCCAGCAGCCAACTTACTAGCGGGGTATGGGGTGAGCAGTTCTTC. Translation gives CASSQLTSGVWGEQFF. The rearrangement uses TRBV4-2 and TRBJ2-1; 10 nucleotides line up with TRBD2. The CDR3 is 16 amino acids. After removal of 2 bases from V and 9 bases from J, the junction contained 10 bases not matched to a gene. Germline CDR1 LGHNA, CDR2 YNFKEQ.

This clonotype was seen a few times. V and J are TRBV6-5 and TRBJ1-5; D possibly corresponds to TRBD1 (5 bases). V lost 8 bases and J lost 4, with 21 bases in between. This CDR3 is 16 amino acids long. Germline-derived CDR1 and CDR2 are MNHEY and SVGAGI. The CDR3 protein is CASPRIRGSTNQPQHF. DNA for the CDR3: TGTGCCAGCCCCAGAATCCGGGGCTCAACGAATCAGCCCCAGCATTTT.

This chain uses TRBV5-6 with TRBJ2-1, with a tentative D call TRBD1 (6 bases). Germline CDR1 is SGHDT and CDR2 is YYEEEE. Trimming removed 3 bases at V and 4 bases at J, with 20 bases between. The CDR3 covers 17 residues. The CDR3 reads CASSSQDSRLWYNEQFF. The CDR3 DNA reads as TGTGCCAGCAGCTCCCAGGACAGCCGGTTATGGTACAATGAGCAGTTCTTC.

The CDR3 protein is CASSLFQGAGDTQYF. The CDR3 coding sequence is TGTGCCAGCAGTTTATTTCAGGGTGCAGGTGATACGCAGTATTTT. This chain connects TRBV27 to TRBJ2-3; TRBD1 might be the D (5 bases). V was clipped by 1 base and J by 6 bases, with 14 bases between them. Germline CDR1 is MNHEY and CDR2 is SMNVEV (reference sequence). This CDR3 is built from 15 residues.

This clonotype was detected once. This CDR3 reads CASSLVEYQETQYF. DNA of the CDR3: TGTGCCAGCAGCTTAGTGGAGTACCAAGAGACCCAGTACTTC. This chain joins TRBV7-9 and TRBJ2-5; unclear D gene. The CDR3 has 14 residues. CDR1 is SEHNR and CDR2 is FQNEAQ in the germline V gene (reference sequence). Trimming pared 1 base from V and 0 bases from J, leaving 6 bases between. The full variable domain, completed using reference TRBV7-9 and TRBJ2-5, is DTGVSQNPRHKITKRGQNVTFRCDPISEHNRLYWYRQTLGQGPEFLTYFQNEAQLEKSRLLSDRFSAERPKGSFSTLEIQRTEQGDSAMYLCASSLVEYQETQYFGPGTRLLVL.

The chain uses TRBV2 and TRBJ2-3; TRBD2 is a possible D gene (6 bases). The CDR3 is made up of 11 amino acids. Germline assignment: CDR1 SNHLY and CDR2 FYNNEI. With 6 bases removed from V and 14 bases from J, the gap between germline ends came to 15 bases. This CDR3 is CASRGGARWYF. The DNA for the CDR3 is TGTGCCAGCAGAGGCGGGGCCAGGTGGTATTTT.

The V and J genes are TRBV28 and TRBJ1-3, with D possibly being TRBD1 (5 bases). The germline V and J ends were trimmed by 2 bases and 0 bases, with 11 bases remaining between them. Germline V lookup: CDR1 MDHEN, CDR2 SYDVKM. CDR3 length: 16 amino acids. The CDR3 DNA is TGTGCCAGCAGTTTAGGGACGGGATACTCTGGAAACACCATATATTTT. Protein: CASSLGTGYSGNTIYF.

This clonotype has at least ten counts. The chain combines TRBV6-2 or TRBV6-3 with TRBJ2-5; the D gene is possibly TRBD2 (6 bases). The CDR3 is made up of 14 amino acids. V lost 6 bases to trimming and J lost 5 bases, with 16 bases between them. Germline CDR1 and CDR2: MNHEY and SVGEGT. The CDR3 DNA reads as TGTGCCAGCAGACGAGACCGGGGGTACGAGACCCAGTACTTC. Amino acids: CASRRDRGYETQYF.

J is TRBJ1-1 and V is TRBV6-5; D gene ambiguous. Germline V gives CDR1 MNHEY, CDR2 SVGAGI. The CDR3 has 11 residues. Trimming removed 7 bases at V and 1 base at J, with 4 bases between. CDR3 in amino acids: CASTENTEAFF. In nucleotides, the CDR3 is TGTGCCAGCACAGAGAACACTGAAGCTTTCTTT.

The rearrangement uses TRBV5-1 and TRBJ2-7, with TRBD2 matching 10 bases. Germline assignment: CDR1 SGHRS and CDR2 YFSETQ. The CDR3 extends over 15 amino acids. J was trimmed by 5 bases and V by 0 bases; bases with no gene match: 5. The DNA for the CDR3 is TGCGCCAGCAGCTTGGTTAGCGGGAGGTTCCACGAGCAGTACTTC. Its protein product is CASSLVSGRFHEQYF. Full variable domain (outside the CDR3, taken from reference TRBV5-1 and TRBJ2-7): KAGVTQTPRYLIKTRGQQVTLSCSPISGHRSVSWYQQTPGQGLQFLFEYFSETQRNKGNFPGRFSGRQFSNSRSEMNVSTLELGDSALYLCASSLVSGRFHEQYFGPGTRLTVT.

This clonotype was counted only a few times. V and J are TRBV7-9 and TRBJ2-3; TRBD2 matches 7 bases. After removal of 2 bases from V and 2 bases from J, the junction contained 7 bases not matched to a gene. Looked up from germline, CDR1 is SEHNR and CDR2 is FQNEAQ (reference sequence). This CDR3 spans 16 amino acids. CDR3 DNA sequence: TGTGCCAGCAGCTTATCCGGCGGGAGCCCCACAGATACGCAGTATTTT. Its protein product is CASSLSGGSPTDTQYF.

This clonotype has only a few counts. This chain connects TRBV2 to TRBJ1-5; D call uncertain. The CDR3 runs 15 residues. Deletions cut 3 bases from V and 5 bases from J, with 14 bases between. CDR1 and CDR2 (germline): SNHLY, FYNNEI. CDR3 DNA sequence: TGTGCCAGCAGTGAGGTCCTCGGGCAGGATCAGCCCCAGCATTTT. This encodes CASSEVLGQDQPQHF. The entire variable domain, with the rest obtained from reference TRBV2 and TRBJ1-5, is as follows: EPEVTQTPSHQVTQMGQEVILRCVPISNHLYFYWYRQILGQKVEFLVSFYNNEISEKSEIFDDQFSVERPDGSNFTLKIRSTKLEDSAMYFCASSEVLGQDQPQHFGDGTRLSIL.

This clonotype was found many times. This sequence joins TRBV2 and TRBJ2-1, with TRBD2 matching over 9 bases. CDR3 length: 13 amino acids. V lost 7 bases to trimming and J lost 9 bases; unmatched junction nucleotides: 7. CDR1 is SNHLY and CDR2 is FYNNEI in the germline V gene. The CDR3 DNA sequence: TGTGCCAGCACCGCGGGAGGGCCGGGTGAGCAGTTCTTC. Encoded protein: CASTAGGPGEQFF.

The J gene is TRBJ1-2, the V gene TRBV16; 12 positions match TRBD1. J gave up 6 bases and V 6 bases, and 14 bases lay outside the gene matches. From germline, CDR1 is KGHSY and CDR2 FQNENV. CDR3 length: 17 residues. CDR3: CASSHRDRGHGNDGYTF. The CDR3 DNA sequence: TGTGCCAGCAGTCATCGGGACAGGGGGCACGGGAATGATGGCTACACCTTC. Based on the CDR3 plus reference TRBV16 and TRBJ1-2, the full variable domain is GEEVAQTPKHLVRGEGQKAKLYCAPIKGHSYVFWYQQVLKNEFKFLISFQNENVFDETGMPKERFSAKCLPNSPCSLEIQATKLEDSAVYFCASSHRDRGHGNDGYTFGSGTRLTVV.

The sample holds many counts of this clonotype. The gene calls are TRBV29-1 and TRBJ1-1; 7 bases line up with TRBD1. The germline CDR1 and CDR2 sequences are SQVTM and ANQGSEA. The V and J ends lost 5 bases and 0 bases, in that order; junction bases with no gene match: 6. CDR3 length: 14 amino acids. The CDR3: CSVTGAIMNTEAFF. Here the CDR3 DNA reads TGCAGCGTTACAGGGGCGATCATGAACACTGAAGCTTTCTTT.

The chain is built from TRBV30 and TRBJ2-3; 8 nucleotides agree with TRBD2. The CDR3 has 12 residues. J lost 6 bases, V lost 1 base, and 0 bases had no gene match. The germline CDR1 and CDR2 sequences are GTSNPN and SVGIG (reference sequence). In DNA form, the CDR3 reads TGTGCCTGGAGTGCGGGAGGGGATACGCAGTATTTT. Residues: CAWSAGGDTQYF.

This clonotype was recorded at least ten times. V gene TRBV2 combines with J gene TRBJ2-1; a possible D gene is TRBD2 (5 bases). Germline loops: CDR1 SNHLY, CDR2 FYNNEI. V lost 6 bases and J lost 0, with 12 bases in between. This CDR3 is built from 15 residues. CDR3 nucleotide sequence: TGTGCCAGCAGCACACCGGGGAGCTCCTACAATGAGCAGTTCTTC. It yields the protein CASSTPGSSYNEQFF.

The rearrangement uses TRBV7-9 and TRBJ2-5; 7 nucleotides align to TRBD1. From germline, CDR1 is SEHNR and CDR2 FQNEAQ (reference sequence). Trimming took 7 bases from V and 3 from J; bases not matched to a gene: 8. The CDR3 has 14 amino acids. The CDR3, as DNA: TGTGCCAGCAAACCCCAAGGGACAGAAGAGACCCAGTACTTC. Protein: CASKPQGTEETQYF.

This chain links TRBV11-2 with TRBJ1-6; D is ambiguous. There are 16 residues in the CDR3. Germline V gene data show CDR1 as SGHAT and CDR2 as FQNNGV. Trimming pared 0 bases from V and 6 bases from J, leaving 12 bases between. For the CDR3, the DNA is TGTGCCAGCAGCTTAGATTATTCCTGGAGTAATTCACCCCTCCACTTT. This gives the protein CASSLDYSWSNSPLHF.

Only a few counts were recorded for this clonotype. J is TRBJ1-2 and V is TRBV29-1; no clear D gene. The CDR3 is 12 amino acids. CDR1 is SQVTM, CDR2 ANQGSEA, per germline. Between the trimmed V and J ends, which lost 4 bases and 8 bases, there was a span of 14 bases. This CDR3 reads CSVGAGEGGYTF. The CDR3 DNA reads as TGCAGCGTTGGGGCCGGGGAGGGCGGCTACACCTTC.

This clonotype was seen a handful of times. This sequence joins TRBV11-2 and TRBJ1-2; D not resolved. The germline V gene has CDR1 SGHAT and CDR2 FQNNGV. Between the trimmed V and J ends, which lost 1 base and 2 bases, there was a span of 8 bases. The CDR3 consists of 14 residues. CDR3 DNA sequence: TGTGCCAGCAGCTTAGTATGGGCGAACTATGGCTACACCTTC. Translation gives CASSLVWANYGYTF.

This clonotype was counted between two and nine times. The J gene is TRBJ2-3, the V gene TRBV4-1; no clear D gene. The V gene lost 0 bases and the J gene lost 7 bases, with 11 bases spanning the gap. CDR1 and CDR2 (germline): MGHRA, YSYEKL. CDR3 length equals 14 residues. The DNA of the CDR3 is TGCGCCAGCAGCCAAGATCTGGCGGCTAATACGCAGTATTTT. Translating gives CASSQDLAANTQYF.

Concerning this clonotype itself: The junction departs from germline at one end; a sequencing error may be responsible. V and J are TRBV4-2 and TRBJ2-2; 8 bases are a match to TRBD2. The CDR3 sequence is 17 residues long. CDR1 and CDR2 (germline): LGHNA, YNFKEQ. The CDR3 protein is CASNQVERGLNTGELFF. In nucleotides, the CDR3 is TGTGCCAGCAACCAAGTGGAGCGGGGGCTGAACACCGGGGAGCTGTTTTTT.

The chain combines TRBV6-2 or TRBV6-3 with TRBJ2-1; 9 nucleotides match TRBD2. Germline V CDR1 and CDR2: MNHEY, SVGEGT. V dropped 5 bases and J dropped 9; count of bases not matched to a gene: 8. The CDR3 runs to 14 residues. The CDR3 reads CASSSSSGIGEQFF. Written as DNA, the CDR3 is TGTGCCAGCAGTAGCTCTAGCGGGATTGGTGAGCAGTTCTTC.

V is TRBV5-1 and J is TRBJ1-1, with 7 bases aligning to TRBD1. After removal of 5 bases from V and 4 bases from J, the junction contained 8 bases not matched to a gene. This CDR3 comprises 14 residues. CDR1 and CDR2 from the germline V gene are SGHRS and YFSETQ. As DNA, the CDR3 is TGCGCCAGCAGACTAGAGGGGACAGCCACTGAAGCTTTCTTT. This encodes CASRLEGTATEAFF.

There are many counts of this clonotype. The chain joins TRBV12-3 or TRBV12-4 to TRBJ1-2; D might be TRBD1 (5 bases). The CDR3 length is 13 residues. V lost 8 bases, J lost 2 bases, and 12 bases lay in between. The CDR3 DNA reads as TGTGCCAGCTCGCAGGGACGAAACTATGGCTACACCTTC. Encoded protein: CASSQGRNYGYTF.

The table lists this clonotype with a few counts. The V and J genes are TRBV9 and TRBJ1-5, with a possible D match to TRBD1 (6 bases). Germline V gene sequence: CDR1 SGDLS, CDR2 YYNGEE. This CDR3 spans 14 amino acids. The V gene lost 5 bases and the J gene lost 6 bases, with 15 bases spanning the gap. The CDR3 loop is CASSVEGGVQPQHF. CDR3 bases: TGTGCCAGCAGTGTTGAGGGGGGCGTTCAGCCCCAGCATTTT.

The V call is TRBV7-9, the J call TRBJ2-2; D not certain. The V end was cut by 1 base, the J end by 4 bases, with 13 bases between. Germline CDR1 is SEHNR and CDR2 is FQNEAQ (reference sequence). This CDR3 contains 16 residues. DNA of the CDR3: TGTGCCAGCAGCTTAGAACGAAGAACGTCCACCGGGGAGCTGTTTTTT. Protein sequence: CASSLERRTSTGELFF.

The chain carries TRBV29-1 and TRBJ1-1; TRBD1 matches at 8 bases. Per germline, CDR1 SQVTM and CDR2 ANQGSEA. The J segment lost 4 bases and the V segment lost 7 bases, leaving 5 bases of the junction unmatched. This CDR3 spans 12 amino acids. DNA of the CDR3: TGCAGCGGCTTCACAGGGGGCACTGAAGCTTTCTTT. Translating it yields CSGFTGGTEAFF.

This clonotype was detected a few times. The V gene is TRBV28, the J gene TRBJ1-5, with D possibly being TRBD1 (5 bases). From germline, CDR1 is MDHEN and CDR2 SYDVKM. This CDR3 region has 15 residues. V dropped 7 bases and J dropped 0 bases, with 13 bases sitting between them. The CDR3 DNA sequence: TGTGCCAGCACGTGGGGGGGATATAGCAATCAGCCCCAGCATTTT. This translates into CASTWGGYSNQPQHF.